A single sample gave rise to the 19 T cell receptor beta chains below, sequenced in a study of control samples from healthy donors and cancer patients. Produced via immunoSEQ multiplex PCR; TCRdb's table is partial and in-frame only. The table includes roughly 150,000 clones, roughly 93% detected once. The sample consisted of blood. The receptors shown here come from a man aged 18 to 29 in good health.

J is TRBJ1-6 and V is TRBV18; 9 nucleotides match TRBD1. CDR3 length: 19 amino acids. The germline CDR1 and CDR2 sequences are KGHSH and LQKENI. The trim removed 1 base at V and 7 bases at J, leaving 14 bases unmatched. This chain's CDR3 is CASSPLAQRAGTGNSPLHF. For the CDR3, the DNA is TGTGCCAGCTCACCACTCGCCCAACGAGCCGGGACAGGGAATTCACCCCTCCACTTT.

The chain combines TRBV5-3 with TRBJ1-4; TRBD1 agrees at 8 bases. TRBV5-3 is flagged as an ORF with uncertain function. Trimming took 1 base from V and 4 from J; bases not matched to a gene: 9. CDR3 length: 17 residues. The CDR3: CARSLRWDRRHNEKLFF. For the CDR3, the DNA is TGTGCCAGAAGCTTGCGTTGGGACAGGCGCCATAATGAAAAACTGTTTTTT.

The gene calls are TRBV3-1 (or the pseudogene TRBV3-2) and TRBJ2-7; D unclear. Trimming removed 4 bases at V and 2 bases at J, with 18 bases between. This CDR3 has 16 residues. CDR1 and CDR2 (germline): LGHDT, YNNKEL (reference sequence). CDR3 bases: TGTGCCAGCAGCCTCCGTACTCGACGTGAAACCTACGAGCAGTACTTC. It translates to CASSLRTRRETYEQYF.

J is TRBJ2-5 and V is TRBV28, with D tentatively TRBD1 (5 bases). The CDR3 loop spans 11 amino acids. CDR1 and CDR2 from the germline V gene are MDHEN and SYDVKM. Between the trimmed V and J ends, which lost 4 bases and 5 bases, there was a span of 5 bases. The chain's CDR3 is CASSSGETQYF. The CDR3 DNA sequence: TGTGCCAGCAGTTCAGGGGAGACCCAGTACTTC.

V usage is TRBV28 and J usage is TRBJ2-7, with 7 bases matching TRBD2. Germline V lookup: CDR1 MDHEN, CDR2 SYDVKM. V was clipped by 3 bases and J by 7 bases; unmatched bases: 12. This CDR3 contains 15 residues. CDR3 sequence: CASSLVGGPRWEQYF. CDR3 in DNA: TGTGCCAGCAGTTTGGTGGGAGGGCCCAGGTGGGAGCAGTACTTC.

This chain uses TRBV7-2 with TRBJ2-7, with a tentative D call TRBD2 (6 bases). Between the trimmed V and J ends, which lost 1 base and 3 bases, there was a span of 13 bases. Germline CDR1 and CDR2: SGHTA and FQGNSA. The CDR3 runs to 15 residues. DNA for the CDR3: TGTGCCAGCAGCTTAGGACTAGTTGGGGACTACGAGCAGTACTTC. It specifies CASSLGLVGDYEQYF.

The chain combines TRBV14 with TRBJ1-1; D not resolved. V lost 4 bases, J lost 5 bases, and 11 bases lay in between. Germline CDR1 reads SGHDN; CDR2 reads FVKESK. The CDR3 has 13 amino acids. The CDR3 protein is CASSRSRRTEAFF. The CDR3 nucleotides are TGTGCCAGCAGCCGGAGCCGGAGGACTGAAGCTTTCTTT.

V usage is TRBV10-1 and J usage is TRBJ2-7; weak D call: TRBD1 (6 bases). The germline CDR1 and CDR2 sequences are WNHNN and SYGVQD (reference sequence). Trimming left V 3 bases short and J 0 bases short, with 9 bases between. The CDR3 has 14 residues. The CDR3 spells CASSDPGVSYEQYF. The CDR3, as DNA: TGCGCCAGCAGTGATCCAGGGGTCTCCTACGAGCAGTACTTC.

The rearrangement uses TRBV6-2 or TRBV6-3 and TRBJ2-6; no clear D. Germline V lookup: CDR1 MNHEY, CDR2 SVGEGT. Trimming cost V 5 bases and J 2 bases, with 16 bases left between them. This CDR3 comprises 17 residues. CDR3 residues: CASSPPRFRAGANVLTF. CDR3 DNA: TGTGCCAGCAGTCCCCCCCGGTTTCGGGCTGGGGCCAACGTCCTGACTTTC.

This chain joins TRBV7-3 and TRBJ1-5; maybe TRBD1 (5 bases). From germline, CDR1 is SGHTA and CDR2 FQGTGA. V was trimmed by 3 bases and J by 5 bases, leaving 8 bases between them. This CDR3 is built from 13 residues. The CDR3 protein is CASSLRGDQPQHF. CDR3 sequence (DNA): TGTGCCAGCAGCTTGCGGGGGGATCAGCCCCAGCATTTT.

V is TRBV6-2 or TRBV6-3 and J is TRBJ2-7, with D perhaps matching TRBD1 (5 bases). Germline-derived CDR1 and CDR2 are MNHEY and SVGEGT. V shed 4 bases and J shed 0 bases, with 19 bases lying between them. The length of the CDR3 is 17 residues. In nucleotides, the CDR3 is TGTGCCAGCAGTTCTCAAAGTTTCAGGGCTTACTCCTACGAGCAGTACTTC. Protein product: CASSSQSFRAYSYEQYF.

The rearrangement uses TRBV6-5 and TRBJ2-7, with 8 nucleotides matching TRBD2. J was trimmed by 9 bases and V by 8 bases; bases with no gene match: 15. This CDR3 contains 14 residues. CDR1 and CDR2 from the germline V gene are MNHEY and SVGAGI. The CDR3 DNA sequence: TGTGCCAGCGGGAGACGGGAGGGTGCGAGGGGGCAGTACTTC. Protein sequence: CASGRREGARGQYF.

The chain links TRBV19 to TRBJ1-5, with 8 positions matching TRBD1. CDR1 and CDR2 (germline): LNHDA, SQIVND (reference sequence). J gave up 9 bases and V 7 bases, and 11 bases lay outside the gene matches. The CDR3 is 14 residues long. CDR3 amino acids: CASTPRGLIGPQHF. The CDR3 DNA sequence: TGTGCCAGTACCCCCAGGGGGCTCATTGGGCCCCAGCATTTT.

This chain's CDR3 is CACRARQGFDGYTF. For the CDR3, the DNA is TGTGCCTGCAGAGCCAGACAGGGCTTTGATGGCTACACCTTC. The chain is built from TRBV19 and TRBJ1-2; 7 bases match TRBD1. Germline values: CDR1 LNHDA, CDR2 SQIVND (reference sequence). Trimming at V came to 11 bases and at J to 6 bases, leaving 15 bases not matched to a gene. This CDR3 is built from 14 residues. Filled out from reference TRBV19 and TRBJ1-2, the complete variable domain reads DGGITQSPKYLFRKEGQNVTLSCEQNLNHDAMYWYRQDPGQGLRLIYYSQIVNDFQKGDIAEGYSVSREKKESFPLTVTSAQKNPTAFYLCACRARQGFDGYTFGSGTRLTVV.

The chain has TRBV7-9 and TRBJ2-5; 8 bases match TRBD1. Germline V CDR1 and CDR2: SEHNR, FQNEAQ (reference sequence). This CDR3 region has 15 residues. J gave up 3 bases and V 5 bases, and 8 bases lay outside the gene matches. CDR3 sequence reads: CASSTGQGREETQYF. The CDR3 region has the DNA TGTGCCAGCAGCACCGGACAGGGTCGAGAAGAGACCCAGTACTTC.

The chain couples TRBV27 to TRBJ2-5; D unresolved. Germline V gene data show CDR1 as MNHEY and CDR2 as SMNVEV (reference sequence). There are 13 residues in the CDR3. Trimming cost V 4 bases and J 5 bases, with 11 bases left between them. The CDR3 nucleotides are TGTGCCAGCAGTTGGGATAGCCTGGAGACCCAGTACTTC. This codes for CASSWDSLETQYF.

CDR3 amino acids: CASSQTSGGALLGEQYF. CDR3 bases: TGTGCCAGCAGCCAGACTAGCGGGGGGGCCTTATTAGGCGAGCAGTACTTC. This chain joins TRBV4-2 and TRBJ2-7, with 14 bases identical to TRBD2. The germline V gene has CDR1 LGHNA and CDR2 YNFKEQ. This CDR3 comprises 17 residues. The V gene end was trimmed by 3 bases and the J gene end by 6 bases; junction bases not matched to a gene: 10.

The chain's CDR3 is CASRSRTGEREKLFF. The CDR3 DNA is TGTGCCAGCAGATCCCGGACAGGGGAAAGAGAAAAACTGTTTTTT. The J gene is TRBJ1-4, the V gene TRBV6-5; 9 bases map to TRBD1. CDR1 MNHEY and CDR2 SVGAGI come from the germline V gene. The ends lost 6 bases at V and 8 bases at J; junction bases unmatched: 10. The CDR3 spans 15 residues.

Notes on this clone: The same CDR3 also results from other DNA sequences found in this sample. V is TRBV27 and J is TRBJ2-7; D not certain. Germline CDR1 MNHEY, CDR2 SMNVEV (reference sequence). The CDR3 is made up of 13 amino acids. Trimming removed 3 bases at V and 0 bases at J, with 6 bases between. CDR3 in DNA: TGTGCCAGCAGTTTCACGGGCTCCTACGAGCAGTACTTC. It encodes CASSFTGSYEQYF.